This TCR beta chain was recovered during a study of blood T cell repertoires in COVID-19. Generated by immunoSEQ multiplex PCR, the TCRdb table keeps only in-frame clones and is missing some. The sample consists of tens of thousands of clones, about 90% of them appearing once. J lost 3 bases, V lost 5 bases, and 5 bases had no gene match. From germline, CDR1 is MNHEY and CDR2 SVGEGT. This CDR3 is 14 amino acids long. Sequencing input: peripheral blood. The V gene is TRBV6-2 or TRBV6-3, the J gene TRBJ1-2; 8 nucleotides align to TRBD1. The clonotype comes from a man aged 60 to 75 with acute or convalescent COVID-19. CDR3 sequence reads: CASSIRGLDYGYTF. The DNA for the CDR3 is TGTGCCAGCAGTATCAGGGGGCTCGACTATGGCTACACCTTC.